Listed here is a single TCR beta chain. These data belong to a study of patients and donors after allogeneic stem cell transplantation. TCRdb fed the RT-PCR reads into MiXCR, producing one record per CDR3 protein. The table has around 200,000 distinct CDR3 sequences, around 40% seen once. This clonotype was sampled from a human donor who was either an allogeneic HSCT recipient or a stem cell or donor lymphocyte infusion donor (not recorded which). It is not recorded whose cells these are; they may come from a transplant donor. The sequenced sample consisted of blood, either unsorted or a sorted T cell fraction (not recorded which).

Here the CDR3 reads CAIAGAGYGYTF. The CDR3 bases are TGTGCCATCGCAGGAGCGGGCTATGGCTACACCTTC. This sequence joins TRBV10-3 and TRBJ1-2; D uncertain. The germline V gene has CDR1 ENHRY and CDR2 SYGVKD. This CDR3 contains 12 residues. V lost 8 bases, J lost 4 bases, and 11 bases lay in between.